The TCR beta chain under discussion was sequenced for a study of T cell responses to AZD1222 COVID-19 vaccine. Trimming pared 4 bases from V and 5 bases from J, leaving 18 bases between. CDR1 and CDR2 from the germline V gene are SGHVS and FNYEAQ. The CDR3 covers 16 residues. Repertoires were generated with immunoSEQ multiplex PCR, while TCRdb's copy carries only in-frame clones and drops some. Among 130,000 or so clones listed, more than 75% were seen once. The sequence derives from an adult who received the AZD1222 COVID-19 vaccine. The chain couples TRBV7-6 to TRBJ2-1; D might be TRBD1 (5 bases). Sequenced here: peripheral blood, sampled 28 days after the second AZD1222 dose. DNA for the CDR3: TGTGCCAGCAGCTCGCCCCACAAGGACAAAGACAATGAGCAGTTCTTC. Its protein is CASSSPHKDKDNEQFF.